Listed below are T cell receptor beta chains from one sample, sequenced in a study of shared clonotypes between healthy human individuals. The assay was immunoSEQ multiplex PCR, and TCRdb's table has in-frame clones only and misses some. Found here are about 560,000 clones, around three quarters of them singletons; the top ten hold 12%. Sequencing was carried out using PBMCs. The receptor source for this set is a woman between 40 and 55 years old in good health. Some clones in this sample may be carry-over from other donors' samples. Both conserved end residues are part of each CDR3. A D gene is named only where the DNA matches it firmly. Where a row states a size, it is once, few, many or the class of an expanded clone; other rows omit it.

abundance,j_gene,v_gene,d_gene,len,CDR3nt,CDR3aa
NA,TRBJ2-2,TRBV30,NA,13,TGTGCCTGGAGTCATCGAGTTAACGGGGAGCTGTTTTTT,CAWSHRVNGELFF
NA,TRBJ2-2,TRBV18,NA,13,TGTGCCAGCTCCGAAGATAGGGCCGGGGAGCTGTTTTTT,CASSEDRAGELFF
NA,TRBJ2-7,TRBV21-1,NA,15,TGTGCCAGCAGCAAAGAGGCGGACAGAAGATACGAGCAGTACTTC,CASSKEADRRYEQYF
NA,TRBJ2-5,TRBV27,TRBD2,15,TGTGCCAGCAGTTCCCCGACTAGCGGCCAAGAGACCCAGTACTTC,CASSSPTSGQETQYF
once,TRBJ1-1,TRBV5-1,NA,14,TGCGCCAGCAGCTTGGTAGGGACGAACACTGAAGCTTTCTTT,CASSLVGTNTEAFF
NA,TRBJ2-5,TRBV30,TRBD1,11,TGTGCCGGGGACAGGGGGGAGACCCAGTACTTC,CAGDRGETQYF
few,TRBJ1-5,TRBV30,NA,13,TGTGCCTGGAGTAGGGGACCCAATCAGCCCCAGCATTTT,CAWSRGPNQPQHF
NA,TRBJ2-6,TRBV7-2,TRBD1,16,TGTGCCAGCAGCCCCGGACAGGCAGGAGGGGCCAACGTCCTGACTTTC,CASSPGQAGGANVLTF
NA,TRBJ1-1,TRBV11-2,NA,15,TGTGCCAGCAGCTTAGATCGGGTAGCGAACACTGAAGCTTTCTTT,CASSLDRVANTEAFF
NA,TRBJ2-5,TRBV7-8,NA,14,TGTGCCAGCAGCTTACGGGAGACTCAAGAGACCCAGTACTTC,CASSLRETQETQYF
NA,TRBJ1-1,TRBV5-6,TRBD1,15,TGTGCCAGCAGCACCCAGGGGGACATGAACACTGAAGCTTTCTTT,CASSTQGDMNTEAFF
NA,TRBJ2-7,TRBV6-6,NA,14,TGTGCCAGCAGACCTCCCACTTCTAGCTACGAGCAGTACTTC,CASRPPTSSYEQYF
NA,TRBJ2-1,TRBV29-1,NA,16,TGCAGCGTTGAAGTCGCGGAGGCAGGAGCCTACAATGAGCAGTTCTTC,CSVEVAEAGAYNEQFF
NA,TRBJ2-7,TRBV30,NA,13,TGTGCCTGGACGACCCGGGGACTGGGGGAGCAGTACTTC,CAWTTRGLGEQYF
NA,TRBJ1-4,TRBV15,TRBD1,17,TGTGCCACCAGCAGAGATCGACTCCGGGACAGGGGTGAAAAACTGTTTTTT,CATSRDRLRDRGEKLFF
NA,TRBJ2-6,TRBV18,NA,16,TGTGCCAGCTCACCACGGGACAACTCTGGGGCCAACGTCCTGACTTTC,CASSPRDNSGANVLTF
NA,TRBJ1-2,TRBV1,NA,16,TGCACCAGCAGAAAGATGTGTTTGCGAAAGACCTATGGCTACACCTTC,CTSRKMCLRKTYGYTF
NA,TRBJ2-7,TRBV29-1,NA,14,TGCAGCGTGAGGGCCCTAACCGGATCCTACGAGCAGTACTTC,CSVRALTGSYEQYF
once,TRBJ2-7,TRBV6-5,TRBD2,14,TGTGCCAGCAACCTAGCGGGACTGCCCTACGAGCAGTACTTC,CASNLAGLPYEQYF
NA,TRBJ2-7,TRBV6-1,NA,14,TGTGCCAGCAGTGAAGTCAGTTATCCCTACGAGCAGTACTTC,CASSEVSYPYEQYF
NA,TRBJ2-2,TRBV28,NA,18,TGTGCCATCAAGCAACTTGGGGAGTGGGAGCGGAACACCGGGGAGCTGTTTTTT,CAIKQLGEWERNTGELFF
few,TRBJ1-3,TRBV19,NA,16,TGTGCCAGTAGCCCAGGCCCCAGGGACTCTGGAAACACCATATATTTT,CASSPGPRDSGNTIYF